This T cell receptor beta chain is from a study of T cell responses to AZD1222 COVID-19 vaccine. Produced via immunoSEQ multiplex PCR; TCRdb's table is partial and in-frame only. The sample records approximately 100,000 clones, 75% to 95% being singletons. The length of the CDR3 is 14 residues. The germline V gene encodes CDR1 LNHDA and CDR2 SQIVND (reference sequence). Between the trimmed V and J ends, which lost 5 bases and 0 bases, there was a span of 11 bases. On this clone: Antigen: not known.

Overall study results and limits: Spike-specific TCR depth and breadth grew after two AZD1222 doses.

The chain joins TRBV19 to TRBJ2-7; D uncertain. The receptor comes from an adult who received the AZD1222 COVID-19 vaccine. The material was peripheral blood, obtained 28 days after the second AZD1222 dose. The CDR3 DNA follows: TGTGCCAGTAGTGTAGGGTGGAGCTCCTACGAGCAGTACTTC. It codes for CASSVGWSSYEQYF.